This T cell receptor beta chain emerged from a study of cytomegalovirus exposure and HLA in healthy donors. Study information: The Caucasian-associated ancestry cluster held under 90% of 398 genotyped donors.

The PCR ran on 60 Vbeta and 13 Jbeta primers. The repertoire was sequenced with immunoSEQ multiplex PCR; TCRdb's copy has only in-frame clones and lacks some. In the table there are around 130,000 clones, almost 85% of which are singletons. General study points: In a later analysis, specific HLA alleles were associated with 15,000 to 20,000 TCR beta sequences at a 0.05 false discovery rate. In an earlier analysis, in around 590 donors, most V segments appeared productive either ~90% or ~30% of the time.

Note on this clone: Its antigen is currently unknown.

The specimen was PBMCs. This TCR derives from a boy between 2 and 10 years old in good health and CMV-seronegative.

The CDR3 DNA follows: TGTGCCAGCACCCCGACTACTAGCACAGATACGCAGTATTTT. Protein product: CASTPTTSTDTQYF. The chain uses TRBV9 and TRBJ2-3; D possibly corresponds to TRBD2 (5 bases). Trimming removed 6 bases at V and 0 bases at J, with 11 bases between. This CDR3 has 14 residues. Germline values: CDR1 SGDLS, CDR2 YYNGEE.